This T cell receptor (beta chain) was recovered during a study of TIL therapy for anti-PD-1-resistant metastatic lung cancer. Background on the study: Patients had a median age of 54 years (range roughly 38-75). Tumors carried a median about 1.5 non-synonymous mutations per megabase. Study outcomes and limitations: Treatment-naive, never-smoker and oncogene-addicted patients were overrepresented in this highly selected cohort.

The sample's time point: pre-treatment sample, taken before nivolumab and TIL therapy. Tumor tissue came from excised metastases, mostly pleural nodules or supraclavicular lymph nodes. Patients were adults with stage 4 NSCLC. The libraries were made with immunoSEQ v3. This table comes from immunoSEQ multiplex PCR, and its TCRdb copy is limited to in-frame clones, with some not included. The table lists 95,000 or so clones, about three fifths of them singletons. About this clone: No antigen is known for it.

This CDR3 contains 15 residues. Per germline, CDR1 SEHNR and CDR2 FQNEAQ (reference sequence). Trimming took off 0 bases at V and 5 bases at J, with 11 bases between the two ends. This clonotype was sampled from a person between 25 and 80 years old with non-small cell lung cancer. The chain is built from TRBV7-9 and TRBJ2-1, with TRBD2 as a possible D gene (5 bases). The sample was tumor tissue, taken at baseline. CDR3 protein: CASSLARVLDNEQFF. The DNA for the CDR3 is TGTGCCAGCAGCTTAGCGAGGGTTCTAGACAATGAGCAGTTCTTC.